This TCR beta chain was obtained from a study of T cells in Graves' hyperthyroidism and ophthalmopathy. Diagnosis relied on clinical symptoms, serum thyroxine and TRAb, thyroid ultrasound and orbital computed tomography. Amplified TCR beta CDR3 regions came from RNA transcripts. The HTBI primer set was used in a first-round RT-PCR of the TCR CDR3. TCRdb re-derived calls from the multiplex PCR reads in MiXCR, one entry per CDR3 protein. Among around 600,000 distinct CDR3 sequences, around 13% were seen once, and the ten largest hold around 12%. Study results and limitations: The model's output predicted ophthalmopathy at a median of about 6.5 months prior to onset. Blood also contained most expanded thyroid clonotypes above 0.001.

The CDR3 totals 13 residues. V lost 0 bases, J lost 4 bases, and 4 bases lay in between. Germline lookup yields CDR1 LGHNA and CDR2 YSLEER. For this clonotype: Its antigen is currently unknown.

The V and J genes are TRBV4-3 and TRBJ2-1; D ambiguous. This receptor was taken from a woman between 50 and 59 years old with Graves' ophthalmopathy. The sequenced material came from blood. The CDR3 bases are TGCGCCAGCAGCCAAGACCATTACAATGAGCAGTTCTTC. Protein product: CASSQDHYNEQFF.